These 28 T cell receptor beta chains came from one sample sequenced in a study of blood T cells in healthy people across ages. Alongside a J-beta primer mix, a sample-barcoded 5' primer served in a second PCR lasting roughly 7 to 11 cycles. TCRdb ran MiXCR on the 5' RACE reads and lists one entry per CDR3 protein. This repertoire shows about 800,000 distinct CDR3 sequences, 58% found once; its top ten account for roughly 20%. Material for sequencing was blood. The origin of the receptors is a man aged 25 to 40 in good health.

This chain links TRBV29-1 with TRBJ2-1, with D unresolved. CDR3 length: 14 residues. Germline V CDR1 and CDR2: SQVTM, ANQGSEA. V lost 3 bases to trimming and J lost 4 bases, with 13 bases between them. The CDR3 spells CSVDPSGIYNEQFF. The CDR3 DNA follows: TGCAGCGTTGACCCGTCAGGAATTTACAATGAGCAGTTCTTC.

The V gene is TRBV29-1, the J gene TRBJ2-1, with D tentatively TRBD1 or TRBD2 (5 bases each). Between the trimmed V and J ends, which lost 8 bases and 10 bases, there was a span of 18 bases. Germline-derived CDR1 and CDR2 are SQVTM and ANQGSEA. The length of the CDR3 is 12 residues. CDR3 residues: CSSRSTGREQFF. In DNA, the CDR3 is TGCAGCTCCCGCTCGACGGGGCGGGAGCAGTTCTTC.

This chain connects TRBV12-3 or TRBV12-4 to TRBJ1-2, with D possibly being TRBD1 (6 bases). Deletions cut 4 bases from V and 7 bases from J, with 16 bases between. CDR3 length: 14 amino acids. CDR3: CASSSGARRGGYTF. The CDR3 region has the DNA TGTGCCAGCAGTTCGGGGGCACGTCGCGGTGGCTACACCTTC.

The V gene is TRBV6-5, the J gene TRBJ2-7; 7 bases map to TRBD1. This CDR3 contains 12 residues. J gave up 3 bases and V 10 bases, and 6 bases lay outside the gene matches. The germline CDR1 and CDR2 sequences are MNHEY and SVGAGI. This CDR3 reads CATRGQIYEQYF. The CDR3 nucleotides read TGTGCCACCCGGGGACAGATCTACGAGCAGTACTTC.

This chain links TRBV7-2 with TRBJ1-2; a weak D match, TRBD1 (5 bases). The CDR3 extends over 13 amino acids. Germline values: CDR1 SGHTA, CDR2 FQGNSA. V was pared by 7 bases and J by 6 bases, with 15 bases between. The CDR3 here is CASTQRTPDGYTF. For the CDR3, the DNA is TGTGCCAGCACCCAAAGGACACCCGATGGCTACACCTTC.

This chain uses TRBV20-1 with TRBJ1-2; D unresolved. The CDR3 covers 11 residues. V was pared by 3 bases and J by 7 bases, with 9 bases between. CDR1 and CDR2 (germline): DFQATT, SNEGSKA (reference sequence). The CDR3 DNA sequence: TGCAGTGCTAGTCCGACCACTGGCTACACCTTC. Its translation: CSASPTTGYTF.

This clonotype is a singleton in its sample. The rearrangement links TRBV7-6 to TRBJ2-2; D tentatively reads TRBD1 or TRBD2 (5 bases each). This CDR3 is 15 amino acids long. Germline V gives CDR1 SGHVS, CDR2 FNYEAQ. The V gene lost 5 bases and the J gene lost 4 bases, with 14 bases spanning the gap. The CDR3 protein is CASSPTSGATGELFF. As DNA, the CDR3 is TGTGCCAGCAGCCCCACGTCCGGGGCCACCGGGGAGCTGTTTTTT. Based on the CDR3 plus reference TRBV7-6 and TRBJ2-2, the full variable domain is GAGVSQSPRYKVTKRGQDVALRCDPISGHVSLYWYRQALGQGPEFLTYFNYEAQQDKSGLPNDRFSAERPEGSISTLTIQRTEQRDSAMYRCASSPTSGATGELFFGEGSRLTVL.

The chain is built from TRBV7-2 and TRBJ2-7; 8 bases are a match to TRBD2. CDR3 size: 15 residues. The V segment lost 7 bases and the J segment 2 bases; nucleotides outside the gene matches: 10. The germline CDR1 and CDR2 sequences are SGHTA and FQGNSA. In nucleotides, the CDR3 is TGTGCCAGCAACGTTGTAGCGGGGCCGACCTACGAGCAGTACTTC. Its translation: CASNVVAGPTYEQYF.

J is TRBJ1-1 and V is TRBV7-9; TRBD1 is a possible D gene (5 bases). CDR3 length: 13 amino acids. The V end lost 11 bases, the J end lost 2 bases, and 15 bases lay between the germline ends. The germline gives CDR1 SEHNR, CDR2 FQNEAQ (reference sequence). CDR3 residues: CAYGWGGNTEAFF. The CDR3 nucleotides are TGTGCCTATGGGTGGGGGGGAAACACTGAAGCTTTCTTT.

This clonotype was seen a single time. The chain has TRBV6-5 and TRBJ1-2, with unresolved D. Germline-derived CDR1 and CDR2 are MNHEY and SVGAGI. The V gene lost 4 bases and the J gene lost 3 bases, with 12 bases spanning the gap. This CDR3 region has 14 residues. CDR3 nucleotide sequence: TGTGCCAGCAGTTGGCGGGTTGGGGACTATGGCTACACCTTC. This gives the protein CASSWRVGDYGYTF.

This clonotype has just a few counts. The chain uses TRBV12-3 or TRBV12-4 and TRBJ2-7; D possibly corresponds to TRBD1 (6 bases). Near its end, the DNA agrees better with TRBJ2-5, so the J call may be wrong. The CDR3 runs 14 residues. The CDR3 sequence: CASALGQGLETQYF. The CDR3 DNA reads TGTGCCAGCGCCCTGGGGCAGGGGCTTGAGACCCAGTACTTC.

The chain has TRBV7-2 and TRBJ2-1, with 7 bases fitting TRBD2. The ends lost 1 base at V and 9 bases at J; junction bases unmatched: 21. CDR1 and CDR2 from the germline V gene are SGHTA and FQGNSA. The CDR3 loop spans 19 amino acids. In DNA form, the CDR3 reads TGTGCCAGCAGCTTAGAAGGATGGGGGGGATGGGGGGAGATGGGTGAGCAGTTCTTC. It is translated as CASSLEGWGGWGEMGEQFF.

This clonotype showed up just once. The chain links TRBV28 to TRBJ2-5, with TRBD1 matching over 9 bases. Per germline, CDR1 MDHEN and CDR2 SYDVKM. There are 14 residues in the CDR3. V was clipped by 6 bases and J by 11 bases; unmatched bases: 13. CDR3 bases: TGTGCCAGCAGCTCGATACAGGGGGCGCAAGAGCAGTACTTC. Its translation is CASSSIQGAQEQYF.

The chain combines TRBV6-5 with TRBJ2-3; D might be TRBD2 (5 bases). CDR3 length: 15 residues. Germline CDR1 MNHEY, CDR2 SVGAGI. Trimming removed 0 bases at V and 3 bases at J, with 10 bases between. The CDR3 DNA follows: TGTGCCAGCAGTTACTCGGGGAGAGTGACAGATACGCAGTATTTT. Translation: CASSYSGRVTDTQYF.

The DNA of the CDR3 is TGTGCCATCAGTGATGCAGGCGCTTATGGCTACACCTTC. It translates to CAISDAGAYGYTF. This rearrangement joins TRBV10-3 to TRBJ1-2; D ambiguous. The germline gives CDR1 ENHRY, CDR2 SYGVKD. V lost 3 bases and J 5 bases, leaving 10 bases between the germline ends. The CDR3 is 13 residues long.

The chain carries TRBV20-1 and TRBJ2-5; 8 bases are shared with TRBD1. Trimming cost V 2 bases and J 2 bases; bases outside gene matches: 10. Per germline, CDR1 DFQATT and CDR2 SNEGSKA (reference sequence). There are 16 residues in the CDR3. CDR3 in DNA: TGCAGTGCTAGACCCCCGGTAGGGACAGGACAAGAGACCCAGTACTTC. This sequence encodes CSARPPVGTGQETQYF.

This clonotype was detected a few times. The rearrangement uses TRBV21-1 and TRBJ2-4; the table's D gene call, TRBD2, was not cross checked with the DNA. TRBV21-1 is deemed a pseudogene. The CDR3 has 16 amino acids. CDR3 sequence: CASSKVVSAFKNIQYF. In DNA, the CDR3 is TGTGCCAGCAGCAAAGTGGTTAGCGCATTCAAAAACATTCAGTACTTC.

The DNA for the CDR3 is TGTGCCGGCCAGGGGGAAGCAGAACTGTTTTTT. This sequence encodes CAGQGEAELFF. The chain employs TRBV2 and TRBJ1-4, with TRBD1 identical over 7 bases. The V and J ends lost 11 bases and 12 bases, in that order; junction bases with no gene match: 9. This CDR3 contains 11 residues. The V gene's germline CDR1 is SNHLY and CDR2 FYNNEI.

This clonotype has just a few counts. The rearrangement uses TRBV7-2 and TRBJ1-5; TRBD1 aligns across 7 bases. Trimming cost V 2 bases and J 1 base; bases outside gene matches: 11. This CDR3 is built from 18 residues. CDR1 is SGHTA, CDR2 FQGNSA, per germline. The CDR3 DNA follows: TGTGCCAGCAGCTTAATGGGCACCGACAGGGCGAGCAATCAGCCCCAGCATTTT. It specifies CASSLMGTDRASNQPQHF.

This chain links TRBV11-1 with TRBJ2-1; 12 bases agree with TRBD2. Looked up from germline, CDR1 is SGHAT and CDR2 is FQDESV (reference sequence). Trimming took 5 bases from V and 7 from J; bases not matched to a gene: 12. This CDR3 comprises 17 residues. This chain's CDR3 is CASSPSGASGRGNEQFF. The DNA for the CDR3 is TGTGCCAGCAGCCCGTCCGGCGCTAGCGGGAGGGGAAATGAGCAGTTCTTC.

This clonotype was seen a few times. The junction departs from the called germline gene at one end, perhaps through a read error. This chain joins TRBV5-1 and TRBJ2-5; 9 nucleotides line up with TRBD1. Germline CDR1 SGHRS, CDR2 YFSETQ. The CDR3 length is 16 residues. This CDR3 reads CASSNPGTGTQGTQYF. The CDR3 bases are TGCGCCAGCAGCAACCCCGGGACAGGGACCCAAGGGACCCAGTACTTC. The complete variable domain, with remaining parts taken from reference TRBV5-1 and TRBJ2-5, reads KAGVTQTPRYLIKTRGQQVTLSCSPISGHRSVSWYQQTPGQGLQFLFEYFSETQRNKGNFPGRFSGRQFSNSRSEMNVSTLELGDSALYLCASSNPGTGTQGTQYFGPGTRLLVL.

This clonotype was observed a few times. The chain combines TRBV30 with TRBJ1-2; D gene uncertain. This CDR3 is 11 amino acids long. Trimming cost V 1 base and J 6 bases, with 6 bases left between them. Germline V gene data show CDR1 as GTSNPN and CDR2 as SVGIG (reference sequence). CDR3 in DNA: TGTGCCTGGAGTGCTCGGGATGGCTACACCTTC. It encodes CAWSARDGYTF.

The genes are TRBV20-1 and TRBJ2-1, with 9 nucleotides matching TRBD2. This CDR3 region has 13 residues. Trimming cost V 5 bases and J 6 bases; bases outside gene matches: 5. Germline CDR1 reads DFQATT; CDR2 reads SNEGSKA (reference sequence). The CDR3 nucleotides read TGCAGTGCTGACCTAGCGGGAATCAATGAGCAGTTCTTC. Its protein product is CSADLAGINEQFF.

J is TRBJ1-2 and V is TRBV20-1; D is perhaps TRBD1 (6 bases). Germline lookup yields CDR1 DFQATT and CDR2 SNEGSKA (reference sequence). The CDR3 contains 12 residues. Trimming removed 6 bases at V and 6 bases at J, with 14 bases between. Here the CDR3 DNA reads TGCAGTGCCACGTTGGGGGCGAATGGCTACACCTTC. Its translation: CSATLGANGYTF.

This clonotype has a handful of counts. This chain uses TRBV7-2 with TRBJ1-3; D uncertain. This CDR3 is 15 amino acids long. Trimming stripped 5 bases from V and 1 base from J, with 12 bases between. CDR1 is SGHTA and CDR2 is FQGNSA in the germline V gene. CDR3: CASSPKIGSGNTIYF. The CDR3 DNA reads TGTGCCAGCAGCCCCAAAATAGGATCTGGAAACACCATATATTTT.

This clonotype was counted a few times. This sequence joins TRBV11-2 and TRBJ2-5, with TRBD2 matching over 8 bases. The V gene's germline CDR1 is SGHAT and CDR2 FQNNGV. CDR3 size: 14 residues. Trimming removed 5 bases from V and 2 bases from J; junction bases left unmatched: 4. This CDR3 reads CASSPERGQETQYF. CDR3 coding DNA: TGTGCCAGCAGCCCGGAGCGGGGGCAAGAGACCCAGTACTTC.

The chain employs TRBV28 and TRBJ2-3, with 7 nucleotides matching TRBD2. Trimming took 4 bases from V and 0 from J; bases not matched to a gene: 4. Germline V lookup: CDR1 MDHEN, CDR2 SYDVKM. This CDR3 comprises 15 residues. DNA for the CDR3: TGTGCCAGCAGTTCCCCTAGCGGAAGCACAGATACGCAGTATTTT. It specifies CASSSPSGSTDTQYF.

This chain joins TRBV28 and TRBJ2-1; D perhaps matches TRBD1 (6 bases). Germline values: CDR1 MDHEN, CDR2 SYDVKM. CDR3 size: 13 residues. Trimming cost V 5 bases and J 8 bases, with 13 bases left between them. The CDR3: CASSMDSLDEQFF. CDR3 sequence (DNA): TGTGCCAGCAGTATGGACAGCTTGGATGAGCAGTTCTTC. Full variable domain (rest looked up from reference TRBV28 and TRBJ2-1): DVKVTQSSRYLVKRTGEKVFLECVQDMDHENMFWYRQDPGLGLRLIYFSYDVKMKEKGDIPEGYSVSREKKERFSLILESASTNQTSMYLCASSMDSLDEQFFGPGTRLTVL.